The 23 T cell receptor beta chains reported below all come from one sample, sequenced in a study of blood T cells in healthy people across ages. A second PCR, run for about 7 to 11 cycles, used a sample-barcoded 5' primer plus a J-beta primer mix. MiXCR, run by TCRdb on the 5' RACE reads, gives a single entry per CDR3 protein. The table records about 1.8 million distinct CDR3 sequences, around 50% of them present only once. Sequencing was done on a sample of blood. The receptors originated from a woman aged 40-49 years in good health.

CDR3 bases: TGTGCCAGCAGCCAGGTAGGACAGGGGTCGGATACGCAGTATTTT. Amino acid sequence: CASSQVGQGSDTQYF. The chain combines TRBV3-1 with TRBJ2-3, with 9 positions matching TRBD1. Germline loops: CDR1 LGHDT, CDR2 YNNKEL (reference sequence). The CDR3 has 15 amino acids. V lost 3 bases to trimming and J lost 6 bases; unmatched junction nucleotides: 7.

This clonotype occurred once. The chain joins TRBV6-5 to TRBJ1-4; 8 bases align to TRBD1. Germline-derived CDR1 and CDR2 are MNHEY and SVGAGI. CDR3 length equals 19 residues. The junction had 17 bases not matched to a gene; V was cut back by 0 bases and J by 8 bases. The CDR3 DNA reads as TGTGCCAGCAGTTACTCGGCCCCCGGTGGACAGGGAGGGAGAGAAAAACTGTTTTTT. Translation gives CASSYSAPGGQGGREKLFF.

The V gene is TRBV7-2, the J gene TRBJ1-6; 10 nucleotides agree with TRBD1. The CDR3 consists of 16 residues. In germline, CDR1 is SGHTA, CDR2 FQGNSA. The J segment lost 7 bases and the V segment lost 1 base, leaving 4 bases of the junction unmatched. The CDR3 nucleotides are TGTGCCAGCAGCTTAGGTCGGACAGGGGGGAATTCACCCCTCCACTTT. Protein product: CASSLGRTGGNSPLHF.

The table lists this clonotype with a few counts. V is TRBV20-1 and J is TRBJ2-3; D remains ambiguous. Germline-derived CDR1 and CDR2 are DFQATT and SNEGSKA (reference sequence). Trimming shortened V by 2 bases and J by 6 bases, and 9 bases separated the two germline ends. The CDR3 contains 12 residues. The CDR3 DNA reads as TGCAGTGCTAGACTTACCGGGGATACGCAGTATTTT. It specifies CSARLTGDTQYF.

Remarks on this clonotype: Mismatch with germline at one junction end may stem from a read error. CDR3 amino acids: CASTLGSGGIQYF. The DNA for the CDR3 is TGTGCCAGCACCTTAGGGAGCGGGGGGATACAGTATTTT. The V call is TRBV7-9, the J call TRBJ2-3; TRBD2 agrees at 9 bases. Germline V lookup: CDR1 SEHNR, CDR2 FQNEAQ (reference sequence). The CDR3 sequence is 13 residues long. The full variable domain, with the rest looked up from reference TRBV7-9 and TRBJ2-3, is DTGVSQNPRHKITKRGQNVTFRCDPISEHNRLYWYRQTLGQGPEFLTYFQNEAQLEKSRLLSDRFSAERPKGSFSTLEIQRTEQGDSAMYLCASTLGSGGIQYFGPGTRLTVL.

This clonotype showed up just a few times. The rearrangement uses TRBV11-2 and TRBJ1-4; no reliable D call. From germline, CDR1 is SGHAT and CDR2 FQNNGV. The CDR3 covers 13 residues. Trimming shortened V by 1 base and J by 6 bases, and 6 bases separated the two germline ends. CDR3 coding DNA: TGTGCCAGCAGCTTAGGGAGGCATGAAAAACTGTTTTTT. Protein sequence: CASSLGRHEKLFF.

The chain uses TRBV27 and TRBJ2-5; either TRBD1 or TRBD2 may supply D (6 bases each). The J call is doubtful: the DNA matches TRBJ2-7 better. Germline lookup yields CDR1 MNHEY and CDR2 SMNVEV (reference sequence). There are 14 residues in the CDR3. Here the CDR3 reads CASSLKGGSYEQYF. The CDR3 nucleotides read TGTGCCAGCAGTTTAAAGGGGGGTTCCTACGAGCAGTACTTC.

The chain couples TRBV12-3 or TRBV12-4 to TRBJ2-1; D is uncertain. V was trimmed by 2 bases and J by 1 base, leaving 9 bases between them. The CDR3 spans 15 residues. DNA of the CDR3: TGTGCCAGCAGTTTACCGGGTCTGTCCTACAATGAGCAGTTCTTC. Its translation is CASSLPGLSYNEQFF.

The chain links TRBV7-6 to TRBJ2-3; maybe TRBD1 (5 bases). The V and J ends lost 5 bases and 0 bases respectively, with 15 bases between them. The germline V gene encodes CDR1 SGHVS and CDR2 FNYEAQ. The CDR3 contains 16 residues. DNA for the CDR3: TGTGCCAGCAGCATAGGACGGACACTTAGCACAGATACGCAGTATTTT. It encodes CASSIGRTLSTDTQYF.

This clonotype was counted only a few times. The chain recombines TRBV20-1 with TRBJ2-5; TRBD2 is a possible D gene (5 bases). V was clipped by 3 bases and J by 4 bases, with 9 bases between them. This CDR3 contains 12 residues. CDR1 DFQATT and CDR2 SNEGSKA come from the germline V gene (reference sequence). CDR3 sequence: CSASEGAETQYF. In DNA, the CDR3 is TGCAGTGCTAGTGAGGGCGCAGAGACCCAGTACTTC.

This clonotype turned up a few times. This rearrangement joins TRBV7-2 to TRBJ2-7; 10 bases align to TRBD1. This CDR3 region has 15 residues. CDR1 and CDR2 (germline): SGHTA, FQGNSA. V shed 1 base and J 4 bases; nucleotides not matched to a gene: 4. In DNA form, the CDR3 reads TGTGCCAGCAGCTTAGGGGGACAGGGGAGGTACGAGCAGTACTTC. It is translated as CASSLGGQGRYEQYF.

This chain joins TRBV13 and TRBJ2-3, with D perhaps being TRBD1 or TRBD2 (5 bases each). Germline V CDR1 and CDR2: PRHDT, FYEKMQ (reference sequence). With 5 bases removed from V and 4 bases from J, the gap between germline ends came to 13 bases. CDR3 length: 14 amino acids. DNA for the CDR3: TGTGCCAGCAGCGTAGAAGGGACCCCAGATACGCAGTATTTT. Translated: CASSVEGTPDTQYF.

This chain links TRBV12-3 or TRBV12-4 with TRBJ2-1; D may be TRBD1 (6 bases). The CDR3 has 13 residues. V lost 1 base, J lost 8 bases, and 9 bases lay in between. The CDR3 region is CASSLDRVDEQFF. The CDR3, as DNA: TGTGCCAGCAGTTTAGACAGGGTTGATGAGCAGTTCTTC.

V and J are TRBV5-1 and TRBJ1-2; perhaps TRBD1 as D (6 bases). This CDR3 contains 17 residues. Germline V gene data show CDR1 as SGHRS and CDR2 as YFSETQ. V was shortened by 4 bases and J by 1 base, with 20 bases between the two germline ends. The CDR3 region is CASSPSVGAQLNYGYTF. Written as DNA, the CDR3 is TGCGCCAGCAGCCCCTCCGTGGGGGCCCAACTTAACTATGGCTACACCTTC.

In this sample, this clonotype turned up a few times. The chain couples TRBV5-1 to TRBJ2-5, with TRBD2 as a possible D gene (5 bases). V lost 0 bases and J 0 bases, leaving 9 bases between the germline ends. Germline CDR1 SGHRS, CDR2 YFSETQ. There are 15 residues in the CDR3. The CDR3 DNA follows: TGCGCCAGCAGCTTGGGGTGGAGGAACCAAGAGACCCAGTACTTC. It codes for CASSLGWRNQETQYF.

DNA for the CDR3: TGCAGTAATACAGGGTATAATGGCTACACCTTC. Protein sequence: CSNTGYNGYTF. J is TRBJ1-2 and V is TRBV20-1, with a possible D match to TRBD1 (6 bases). Germline CDR1 is DFQATT and CDR2 is SNEGSKA (reference sequence). This CDR3 region has 11 residues. V dropped 8 bases and J dropped 6 bases, with 13 bases sitting between them.

A few counts support this clonotype. This chain uses TRBV20-1 with TRBJ2-5, with D possibly matching TRBD1 (5 bases). Per the germline V gene, CDR1 is DFQATT and CDR2 is SNEGSKA (reference sequence). The CDR3 has 14 amino acids. V was pared by 0 bases and J by 4 bases, with 12 bases between. CDR3 sequence reads: CSARDLDSRETQYF. The CDR3 DNA follows: TGCAGTGCTAGAGATCTCGACAGTCGAGAGACCCAGTACTTC.

This sequence joins TRBV24-1 and TRBJ2-4, with a possible D match to TRBD1 (6 bases). This CDR3 comprises 15 residues. From germline, CDR1 is KGHDR and CDR2 SFDVKD. Trimming stripped 5 bases from V and 0 bases from J, with 10 bases between. The CDR3 DNA sequence: TGTGCCACCAGTGTTGTACAGGGAGCCAAAAACATTCAGTACTTC. It translates to CATSVVQGAKNIQYF.

The table lists this clonotype with many counts. V usage is TRBV7-2 and J usage is TRBJ2-5, with 8 bases matching TRBD2. V lost 2 bases and J lost 4; bases outside the gene matches: 3. The CDR3 covers 14 residues. From germline, CDR1 is SGHTA and CDR2 FQGNSA. The CDR3 sequence is CASSLTGTRETQYF. In DNA, the CDR3 is TGTGCCAGCAGCTTAACCGGGACTAGAGAGACCCAGTACTTC.

This clonotype appeared once. This chain joins TRBV2 and TRBJ1-6; D not certain. CDR1 is SNHLY, CDR2 FYNNEI, per germline. The CDR3 contains 16 residues. The V end was cut by 10 bases, the J end by 0 bases, with 16 bases between. CDR3 amino acids: CATNPDPSSYNSPLHF. CDR3 in DNA: TGTGCCACCAACCCGGACCCAAGCTCCTATAATTCACCCCTCCACTTT.

The chain uses TRBV7-2 and TRBJ1-1; the D gene is possibly TRBD1 (6 bases). The germline V gene has CDR1 SGHTA and CDR2 FQGNSA. Trimming pared 6 bases from V and 1 base from J, leaving 12 bases between. The CDR3 extends over 14 amino acids. The CDR3 DNA reads TGTGCCAGCAGGGCTACGACAGGGAACACTGAAGCTTTCTTT. Protein sequence: CASRATTGNTEAFF.

V gene TRBV27 combines with J gene TRBJ1-2; D unresolved. The V gene's germline CDR1 is MNHEY and CDR2 SMNVEV (reference sequence). The CDR3 runs to 14 residues. The ends were cut back, 5 bases at V and 0 bases at J, with 10 bases in the middle. This chain's CDR3 is CASSALPANYGYTF. DNA of the CDR3: TGTGCCAGCAGTGCACTGCCAGCTAACTATGGCTACACCTTC.

The chain couples TRBV7-9 to TRBJ1-2; D gene unclear. The CDR3 totals 12 residues. The V end was cut by 6 bases, the J end by 3 bases, with 8 bases between. Germline CDR1 and CDR2: SEHNR and FQNEAQ (reference sequence). The CDR3 protein is CASRYSDYGYTF. CDR3 in DNA: TGTGCCAGCAGGTACTCGGACTATGGCTACACCTTC.